This T cell receptor beta chain comes out of a study of yellow fever vaccine responses in identical twins. General study results and limits: Reports say the vaccine T cell response in twins looked partly convergent and partly personalized.

As for this clonotype: Its antigen is not known.

The CDR3 runs 15 residues. Germline-derived CDR1 and CDR2 are SGHTA and FQGTGA. The junction had 6 bases not matched to a gene; V was cut back by 1 base and J by 3 bases. TCRdb reprocessed the RT-PCR reads with MiXCR, giving one entry per CDR3 protein. Counted here are over 15,000 distinct CDR3 sequences, 55% to 70% occurring once; the ten biggest clones make up 2% to 2.5%. The sequenced sample was T cells from blood (PBMCs), unsorted or a sorted subset (not recorded which), obtained before or after yellow fever vaccination (not recorded which). The chain has TRBV7-3 and TRBJ2-7; 7 nucleotides line up with TRBD2. The receptor was isolated from a woman under 30 who received the yellow fever vaccine. The DNA of the CDR3 is TGTGCCAGCAGCTTAAAAGCGGGGACCGTCTACGAGCAGTACTTC. Protein product: CASSLKAGTVYEQYF.